Each of the 3 T cell receptor beta chains below was sequenced from the same sample in a study of molecular identifiers for immune sequencing clone quantification. TCRdb redid the calling of the PCR reads with MiXCR, one entry per CDR3 protein. In the table there are about 320,000 distinct CDR3 sequences, 20% to 25% of which are singletons. Sequencing was performed on naive CD8+ T cells from blood, with Jurkat cell RNA spiked in. Subset in this sample: FACS-sorted CD8+CD4-CCR7+CD45RA+ naive T cells. Receptors originate from a human donor in good health. Some libraries in this study had Jurkat cell RNA spiked in.

This clonotype was seen many times. The gene calls are TRBV27 and TRBJ2-7; TRBD1 is a possible D gene (5 bases). V dropped 7 bases and J dropped 0 bases, with 16 bases sitting between them. Germline V gene lookup returns CDR1 MNHEY and CDR2 SMNVEV (reference sequence). This CDR3 is 15 amino acids long. The CDR3 DNA follows: TGTGCCAGCACCTCCCGAATGCAGGGCTCCTACGAGCAGTACTTC. The encoded protein is CASTSRMQGSYEQYF.

On this clonotype itself: A single base separates this from a much larger clone, so it may be a read error. The chain combines TRBV5-6 with TRBJ2-6, with D unclear. The CDR3 is 17 amino acids. Germline V gene lookup returns CDR1 SGHDT and CDR2 YYEEEE. The CDR3 sequence is CASSLGAVSLAANVPTF. The CDR3 DNA follows: TGTGCCAGCAGCTTGGGGGCCGTTAGTCTGGCGGCCAACGTCCCGACTTTC.

This clonotype was seen only once. A much larger clone is a single base away; this may be a read error. The J gene is TRBJ1-2, the V gene TRBV6-5; D remains ambiguous. The CDR3 spans 12 residues. CDR1 MNHEY and CDR2 SVGAGI come from the germline V gene. CDR3 loop: CASSYIGAGYAF. The CDR3 coding sequence is TGTGCCAGCAGTTATATTGGTGCGGGCTACGCCTTC.